Each of the 12 T cell receptor beta chains below was sequenced from the same sample in a study of T cells in Graves' hyperthyroidism and ophthalmopathy (dated by TCRdb to about 2019). The library came from multiplex PCR. Sequencing used an Illumina HiSeq 2000. The TCR beta CDR3 regions were amplified from the RNA transcripts. For the first round of RT-PCR on the TCR CDR3, the HTBI primer set was used together with the Qiagen OneStep RT-PCR kit. TCRdb itself trimmed the public reads at Q25 with fastp, ran MiXCR and retained productive beta chains. Entries are consolidated by CDR3 protein sequence, retaining the most common genes and DNA. Present in this sample are around 600,000 distinct CDR3 sequences, 12% to 15% of which were seen just once. Of the sample, less than 9% is held by the ten largest clones. Sequencing input: blood. The receptors were gathered from a young woman with Graves' ophthalmopathy.

This clonotype has at least ten counts. The chain carries TRBV6-2 or TRBV6-3 and TRBJ2-1, with 13 bases that match TRBD2. V shed 2 bases and J 8 bases; nucleotides not matched to a gene: 12. The CDR3 extends over 18 amino acids. Per germline, CDR1 MNHEY and CDR2 SVGEGT. CDR3 in amino acids: CASSYPPGTSGIGDEQFF. The CDR3 coding sequence is TGTGCCAGCAGTTACCCCCCCGGGACTAGCGGGATAGGGGATGAGCAGTTCTTC.

The table lists this clonotype with a few counts. The rearrangement uses TRBV24-1 and TRBJ2-5, with 8 bases aligning to TRBD2. The CDR3 sequence is 16 residues long. From germline, CDR1 is KGHDR and CDR2 SFDVKD. Trimming took 1 base from V and 0 from J; bases not matched to a gene: 3. The CDR3 bases are TGTGCCACCAGTGATTTCGGCGGGAGGTACCAAGAGACCCAGTACTTC. Translation: CATSDFGGRYQETQYF.

There are many counts of this clonotype. The V call is TRBV6-1, the J call TRBJ1-4; possible D gene TRBD1, 5 bases. V shed 5 bases and J shed 4 bases, with 11 bases lying between them. The CDR3 sequence is 14 residues long. Germline CDR1 MNHNS, CDR2 SASEGT. CDR3 DNA: TGTGCCAGCAGTTATCAGGGATATAATGAAAAACTGTTTTTT. It yields the protein CASSYQGYNEKLFF.

Remarks on this clonotype: This sequence may be a read error, since a much larger clone differs from it by one base. This sequence joins TRBV6-1 and TRBJ1-3, with 8 bases identical to TRBD1. Germline V CDR1 and CDR2: MNHNS, SASEGT. The CDR3 sequence is 15 residues long. The CDR3 loop reads CSSTQTGGSGNTIYF. CDR3 bases: TGTTCCAGCACCCAAACAGGGGGCTCTGGAAACACCATATATTTT.

The genes are TRBV12-3 or TRBV12-4 and TRBJ1-5, with D perhaps TRBD1 (5 bases). The CDR3 has 15 residues. V was cut by 5 bases and J by 1 base, with 12 bases left in between. The CDR3 nucleotides are TGTGCCAGCAGTCGGACGAGACAGAGCAATCAGCCCCAGCATTTT. It specifies CASSRTRQSNQPQHF.

This clonotype was observed at least ten times. The CDR3 bases are TGTGCCAGCAGTTTTGTCTATAGACTAGAAGTAGGATATGAGCAGTACTTC. Its protein is CASSFVYRLEVGYEQYF. The chain has TRBV28 and TRBJ2-7; D might be TRBD2 (6 bases). Looked up from germline, CDR1 is MDHEN and CDR2 is SYDVKM. Trimming removed 3 bases at V and 7 bases at J, with 25 bases between. CDR3 size: 17 residues.

This clonotype was recorded at least ten times. CDR3 nucleotide sequence: TGCAGTGCTGACTCAGGGAGGAGCTCCTCCTACGAGCAGTACTTC. It translates to CSADSGRSSSYEQYF. The chain joins TRBV20-1 to TRBJ2-7, with a possible D match to TRBD2 (6 bases). Germline V gives CDR1 DFQATT, CDR2 SNEGSKA (reference sequence). CDR3 size: 15 residues. The V end was cut by 5 bases, the J end by 0 bases, with 17 bases between.

This clonotype was seen many times. The chain has TRBV20-1 and TRBJ2-5, with D unresolved. The ends were cut back, 0 bases at V and 1 base at J, with 12 bases in the middle. The CDR3 consists of 15 residues. The germline CDR1 and CDR2 sequences are DFQATT and SNEGSKA (reference sequence). CDR3 in amino acids: CSARDRGRLQETQYF. The CDR3 DNA reads as TGCAGTGCTAGAGATCGAGGTCGGCTCCAAGAGACCCAGTACTTC.

There are a few counts of this clonotype. The V and J genes are TRBV19 and TRBJ2-2; TRBD1 or TRBD2 may be the D gene (5 bases each). This CDR3 is 16 amino acids long. Trimming took 7 bases from V and 6 from J, leaving 21 bases between them. The germline gives CDR1 LNHDA, CDR2 SQIVND (reference sequence). The CDR3 nucleotides read TGTGCCAGTACCATAAGTGGGACCCTGAGTGCCGGGGAGCTGTTTTTT. Its translation is CASTISGTLSAGELFF.

This clonotype was detected many times. V and J are TRBV9 and TRBJ2-7; D is unresolved. The CDR3 length is 14 residues. Germline-derived CDR1 and CDR2 are SGDLS and YYNGEE. Trimming took off 0 bases at V and 2 bases at J, with 9 bases between the two ends. The CDR3 nucleotides read TGTGCCAGCAGCGTAGCACTGGGCACCTACGAGCAGTACTTC. Its protein is CASSVALGTYEQYF.

This clonotype was observed at least ten times. This chain links TRBV27 with TRBJ1-5; possibly TRBD1 for D (6 bases). This CDR3 spans 15 amino acids. V gave up 5 bases and J gave up 3 bases, with 14 bases separating them. The germline gives CDR1 MNHEY, CDR2 SMNVEV (reference sequence). CDR3 loop: CASSPGQAHNQPQHF. The CDR3 DNA follows: TGTGCCAGCAGTCCGGGACAAGCACACAATCAGCCCCAGCATTTT.

V usage is TRBV4-1 and J usage is TRBJ2-1; D gene uncertain. The CDR3 sequence is 15 residues long. V was pared by 1 base and J by 0 bases, with 7 bases between. From germline, CDR1 is MGHRA and CDR2 YSYEKL. The CDR3 region has the DNA TGCGCCAGCAGCCAAGTTCCTAGCTCCTACAATGAGCAGTTCTTC. Translated, it gives CASSQVPSSYNEQFF.